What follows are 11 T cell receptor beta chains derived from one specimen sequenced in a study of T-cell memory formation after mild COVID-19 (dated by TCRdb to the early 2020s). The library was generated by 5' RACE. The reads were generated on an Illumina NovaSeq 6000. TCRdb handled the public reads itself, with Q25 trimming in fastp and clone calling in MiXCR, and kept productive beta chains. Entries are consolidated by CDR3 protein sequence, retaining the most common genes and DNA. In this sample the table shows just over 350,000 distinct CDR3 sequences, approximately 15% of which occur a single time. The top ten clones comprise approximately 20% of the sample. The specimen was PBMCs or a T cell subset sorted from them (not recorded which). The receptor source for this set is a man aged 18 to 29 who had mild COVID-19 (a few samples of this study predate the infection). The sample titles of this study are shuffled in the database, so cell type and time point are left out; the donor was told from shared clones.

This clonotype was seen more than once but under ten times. The CDR3 region is CASSSSGGAGDTQYF. The CDR3 nucleotides read TGTGCCAGCAGTTCAAGCGGGGGTGCCGGAGATACGCAGTATTTT. The chain recombines TRBV12-3 or TRBV12-4 with TRBJ2-3; 8 nucleotides line up with TRBD2. Trimming took 4 bases from V and 5 from J; bases not matched to a gene: 8. This CDR3 has 15 residues.

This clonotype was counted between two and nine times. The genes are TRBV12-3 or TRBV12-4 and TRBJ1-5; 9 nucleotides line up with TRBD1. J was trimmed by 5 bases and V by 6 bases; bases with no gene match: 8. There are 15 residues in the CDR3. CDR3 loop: CASSPGQGSHQPQHF. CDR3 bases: TGTGCCAGCAGCCCGGGACAGGGCTCTCATCAGCCCCAGCATTTT.

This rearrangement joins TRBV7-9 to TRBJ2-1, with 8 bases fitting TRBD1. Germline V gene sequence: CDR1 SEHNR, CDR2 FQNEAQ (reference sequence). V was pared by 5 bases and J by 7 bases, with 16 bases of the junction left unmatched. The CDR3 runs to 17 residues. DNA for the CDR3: TGTGCCAGCAGCGGATGGGGGGCAGGGGGCATGAAGAATGAGCAGTTCTTC. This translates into CASSGWGAGGMKNEQFF.

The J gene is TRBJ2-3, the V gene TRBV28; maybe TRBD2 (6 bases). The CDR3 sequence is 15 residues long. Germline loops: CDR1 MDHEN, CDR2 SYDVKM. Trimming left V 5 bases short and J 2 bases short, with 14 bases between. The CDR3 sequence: CASSTSRGTTDTQYF. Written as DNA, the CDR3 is TGTGCCAGCAGTACCTCTCGGGGGACCACAGATACGCAGTATTTT.

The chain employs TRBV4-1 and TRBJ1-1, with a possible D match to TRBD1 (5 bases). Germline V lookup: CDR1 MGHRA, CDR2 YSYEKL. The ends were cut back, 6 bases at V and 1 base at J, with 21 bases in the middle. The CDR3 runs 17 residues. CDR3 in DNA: TGCGCCAGCAGGCGGAGGGGCCCCCACCTCAGGAACACTGAAGCTTTCTTT. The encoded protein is CASRRRGPHLRNTEAFF.

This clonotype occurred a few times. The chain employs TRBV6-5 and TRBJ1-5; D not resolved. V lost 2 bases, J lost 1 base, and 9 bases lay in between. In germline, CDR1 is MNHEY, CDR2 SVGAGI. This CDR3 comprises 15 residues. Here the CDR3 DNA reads TGTGCCAGCAGTTACGTCGGAGGGAGCAATCAGCCCCAGCATTTT. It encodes CASSYVGGSNQPQHF.

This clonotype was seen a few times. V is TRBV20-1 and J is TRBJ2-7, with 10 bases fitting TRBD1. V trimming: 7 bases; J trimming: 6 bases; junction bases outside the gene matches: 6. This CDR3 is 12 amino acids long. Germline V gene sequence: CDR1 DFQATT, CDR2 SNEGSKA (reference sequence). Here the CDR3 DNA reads TGCAGTGTTCGGGACAGGGGCGGCGAGCAGTACTTC. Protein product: CSVRDRGGEQYF.

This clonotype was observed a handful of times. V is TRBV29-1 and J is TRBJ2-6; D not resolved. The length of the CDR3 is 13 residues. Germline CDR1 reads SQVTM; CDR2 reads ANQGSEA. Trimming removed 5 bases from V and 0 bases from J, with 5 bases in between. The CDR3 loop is CSVCPSGANVLTF. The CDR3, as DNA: TGCAGCGTTTGTCCCTCTGGGGCCAACGTCCTGACTTTC.

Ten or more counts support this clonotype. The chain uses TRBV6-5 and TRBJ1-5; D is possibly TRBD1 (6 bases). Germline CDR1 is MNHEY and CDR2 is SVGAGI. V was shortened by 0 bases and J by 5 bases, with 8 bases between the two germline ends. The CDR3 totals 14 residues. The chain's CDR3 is CASSYSPGDQPQHF. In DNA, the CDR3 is TGTGCCAGCAGTTACTCGCCAGGGGATCAGCCCCAGCATTTT.

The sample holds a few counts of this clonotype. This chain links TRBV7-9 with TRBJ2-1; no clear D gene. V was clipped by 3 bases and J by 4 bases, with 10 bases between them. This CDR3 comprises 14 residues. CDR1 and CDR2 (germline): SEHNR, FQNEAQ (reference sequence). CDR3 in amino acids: CASSFTSLYNEQFF. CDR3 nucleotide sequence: TGTGCCAGCAGCTTCACATCACTTTACAATGAGCAGTTCTTC.

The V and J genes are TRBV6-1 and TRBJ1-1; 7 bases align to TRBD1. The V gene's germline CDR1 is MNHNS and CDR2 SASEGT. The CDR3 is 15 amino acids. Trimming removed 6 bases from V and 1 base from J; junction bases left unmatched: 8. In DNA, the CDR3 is TGTGCCAGCAGGGTTTACAGGGGCGGGAACACTGAAGCTTTCTTT. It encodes CASRVYRGGNTEAFF.